This TCR beta chain emerged from a study of T cells in localized non-small cell lung cancer. Study-level points and caveats: Greater blood T cell density accompanied longer overall survival. Of the tissues analyzed, uninvolved adjacent lung showed maximal T cell clonality, greater than tumor.

After removal of 0 bases from V and 7 bases from J, the junction contained 6 bases not matched to a gene. The CDR3 consists of 16 residues. CDR1 is SGHRS and CDR2 is YFSETQ in the germline V gene. Assay used: immunoSEQ multiplex PCR; TCRdb lists only in-frame clones, some missing. The data show 6,000 to 10,000 clones, with approximately 95% seen just once and roughly 3% held by the top ten. As to this clone: The antigen remains unidentified.

The rearrangement uses TRBV5-1 and TRBJ1-4; the match to TRBD1 covers 10 bases. The sequence was collected from a woman aged 40-75 years with stage I lung adenocarcinoma. The specimen comprised peripheral blood, sampled before any cancer treatment. Written as DNA, the CDR3 is TGCGCCAGCAGCTTGGGACAGGGGGCGCCCGGTGAAAAACTGTTTTTT. Residues: CASSLGQGAPGEKLFF.